This note documents a single T cell receptor (beta chain) sequence. Its antigen is unknown. This record comes from a study of CD8+CD57+ T cells in acquired aplastic anemia. The wider study: DNA recovered from sorted CD4+ and CD8+ cells had a mean of about 3.5 ug.

Study-wide points: Patients and controls were not found to differ significantly in CD8+ Simpson's diversity.

The use of genomic DNA as template underpinned the TCR beta VDJ and CDR3 profiling. MiXCR was run by TCRdb on the reads, yielding one entry per CDR3 protein. Among under 350,000 distinct CDR3 sequences listed, approximately 60% were seen once. The length of the CDR3 is 15 residues. V trimming: 6 bases; J trimming: 1 base; junction bases outside the gene matches: 8. CDR1 and CDR2 from the germline V gene are SGHTA and FQGNSA. Patients sequenced had flow cytometry evidence of CD8+CD57+ cell expansion. The source of this sequence is a human donor with aplastic anemia. J is TRBJ2-7 and V is TRBV7-2; 8 bases are shared with TRBD1. The material sequenced was sorted CD4+, CD8+, or CD8+CD57+ T cells (not recorded which) from PBMCs. The CDR3 nucleotides read TGTGCCAGCAGGTTCAGGGACAGGTCGTCCTACGAGCAGTACTTC. It encodes CASRFRDRSSYEQYF.